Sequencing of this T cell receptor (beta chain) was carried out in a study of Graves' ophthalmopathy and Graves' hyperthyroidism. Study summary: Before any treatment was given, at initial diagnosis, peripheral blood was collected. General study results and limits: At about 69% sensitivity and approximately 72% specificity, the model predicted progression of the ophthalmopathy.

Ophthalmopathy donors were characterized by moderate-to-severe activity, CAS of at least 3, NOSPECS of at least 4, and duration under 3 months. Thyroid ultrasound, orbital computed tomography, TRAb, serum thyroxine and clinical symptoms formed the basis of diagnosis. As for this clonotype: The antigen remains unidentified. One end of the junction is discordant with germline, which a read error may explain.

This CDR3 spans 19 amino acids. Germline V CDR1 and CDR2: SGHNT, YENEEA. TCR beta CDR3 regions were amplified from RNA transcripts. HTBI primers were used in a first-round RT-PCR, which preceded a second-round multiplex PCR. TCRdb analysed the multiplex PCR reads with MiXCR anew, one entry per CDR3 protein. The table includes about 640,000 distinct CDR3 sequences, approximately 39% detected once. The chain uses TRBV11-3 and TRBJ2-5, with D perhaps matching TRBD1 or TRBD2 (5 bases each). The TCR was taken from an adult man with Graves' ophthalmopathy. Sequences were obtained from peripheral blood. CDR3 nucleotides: TGCGCCAGCAGCCAAGATGGGGCGGTTCCTAGCATCATCCAAGAGACCCAGTACTTC. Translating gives CASSQDGAVPSIIQETQYF.